A single sample is the source of the 30 T cell receptor beta chains below, sequenced in a study of shared clonotypes between healthy human individuals. Positive CCR7 selection of CD45RO-negative cells yielded the naive CD8 cells, and terminally differentiated effector memory CD45RA+ cells were excluded. Generated by immunoSEQ multiplex PCR, the TCRdb table keeps only in-frame clones and is missing some. This table has hundreds of thousands of clones, around 96% appearing once. Sequenced: naive CD8+ T cells sorted from blood. The receptor set was obtained from a woman in her thirties in good health.

The chain links TRBV6-4 to TRBJ2-1; D is ambiguous. CDR1 is MRHNA, CDR2 SNTAGT, per germline. The CDR3 spans 12 residues. Trimming removed 8 bases at V and 7 bases at J, with 12 bases between. The CDR3 DNA sequence: TGTGCCAGCCTCGGTTCCGGGAATGAGCAGTTCTTC. It specifies CASLGSGNEQFF.

This clone was detected only once. The rearrangement uses TRBV9 and TRBJ2-1; TRBD2 matches 11 bases. The V and J ends lost 4 bases and 10 bases, in that order; junction bases with no gene match: 10. The germline CDR1 and CDR2 sequences are SGDLS and YYNGEE. This CDR3 spans 15 amino acids. The CDR3 DNA reads TGTGCCAGCAGCCCCTCCCTGACTAGCGGGGACGAGCAGTTCTTC. This encodes CASSPSLTSGDEQFF. Supplemented by reference TRBV9 and TRBJ2-1, the full variable domain reads DSGVTQTPKHLITATGQRVTLRCSPRSGDLSVYWYQQSLDQGLQFLIQYYNGEERAKGNILERFSAQQFPDLHSELNLSSLELGDSALYFCASSPSLTSGDEQFFGPGTRLTVL.

The J gene is TRBJ1-4, the V gene TRBV6-1; D perhaps matches TRBD1 (6 bases). With 6 bases removed from V and 10 bases from J, the gap between germline ends came to 18 bases. This CDR3 contains 14 residues. Germline CDR1 MNHNS, CDR2 SASEGT. The CDR3 reads CASSELDSTGKLFF. The CDR3, as DNA: TGTGCCAGCAGCGAATTGGACAGTACTGGAAAACTGTTTTTT.

The genes are TRBV19 and TRBJ1-1, with 8 nucleotides matching TRBD1. The CDR3 has 18 amino acids. Germline V gene lookup returns CDR1 LNHDA and CDR2 SQIVND (reference sequence). The J segment lost 5 bases and the V segment lost 5 bases, leaving 19 bases of the junction unmatched. The CDR3 sequence is CASSLSPFDRGAYTEAFF. Written as DNA, the CDR3 is TGTGCCAGTAGTCTCTCCCCCTTCGACAGGGGAGCATATACTGAAGCTTTCTTT.

This clone was detected once. The CDR3 protein is CASSLEGGGPPGELFF. The CDR3 coding sequence is TGTGCCAGCAGCTTGGAGGGGGGAGGGCCACCCGGGGAGCTGTTTTTT. The chain uses TRBV5-4 and TRBJ2-2; D may be TRBD2 (7 bases). CDR1 and CDR2 from the germline V gene are SGHNT and YYREEE (reference sequence). There are 16 residues in the CDR3. With 0 bases removed from V and 6 bases from J, the gap between germline ends came to 15 bases.

This chain links TRBV4-1 with TRBJ2-1, with 8 bases matching TRBD2. Looked up from germline, CDR1 is MGHRA and CDR2 is YSYEKL. V dropped 2 bases and J dropped 10; count of bases not matched to a gene: 10. The CDR3 is 15 amino acids. The DNA of the CDR3 is TGCGCCAGCAGCCAATACATCGGACTAGCCGACGAGCAGTTCTTC. This gives the protein CASSQYIGLADEQFF.

This clone was counted once. The chain has TRBV19 and TRBJ2-3, with no clear D. CDR3 length equals 15 residues. Trimming left V 3 bases short and J 0 bases short, with 10 bases between. Germline CDR1 and CDR2: LNHDA and SQIVND (reference sequence). The CDR3 protein is CASSMGARSTDTQYF. CDR3 bases: TGTGCCAGTAGTATGGGTGCACGTAGCACAGATACGCAGTATTTT. The full variable domain, rest sourced from reference TRBV19 and TRBJ2-3, is DGGITQSPKYLFRKEGQNVTLSCEQNLNHDAMYWYRQDPGQGLRLIYYSQIVNDFQKGDIAEGYSVSREKKESFPLTVTSAQKNPTAFYLCASSMGARSTDTQYFGPGTRLTVL.

The V call is TRBV13, the J call TRBJ2-5, with D unclear. This CDR3 is 14 amino acids long. The germline V and J ends were trimmed by 2 bases and 3 bases, with 10 bases remaining between them. Germline V gene sequence: CDR1 PRHDT, CDR2 FYEKMQ (reference sequence). The chain's CDR3 is CASSLLGLEETQYF. DNA for the CDR3: TGTGCCAGCAGCTTACTGGGCTTAGAAGAGACCCAGTACTTC.

This clone came up once. This chain uses TRBV28 with TRBJ2-4, with D hard to call. This CDR3 has 17 residues. V was trimmed by 4 bases and J by 0 bases, leaving 16 bases between them. Germline V gene lookup returns CDR1 MDHEN and CDR2 SYDVKM. The DNA of the CDR3 is TGTGCCAGCAGTTCCCAGGCGATGAGGATAGCCAAAAACATTCAGTACTTC. Protein: CASSSQAMRIAKNIQYF. Looking up the rest from reference TRBV28 and TRBJ2-4 gives the full variable domain: DVKVTQSSRYLVKRTGEKVFLECVQDMDHENMFWYRQDPGLGLRLIYFSYDVKMKEKGDIPEGYSVSREKKERFSLILESASTNQTSMYLCASSSQAMRIAKNIQYFGAGTRLSVL.

The chain is built from TRBV27 and TRBJ1-1; 10 bases are a match to TRBD1. The V and J ends lost 5 bases and 3 bases, in that order; junction bases with no gene match: 9. The CDR3 is 16 residues long. Germline CDR1 reads MNHEY; CDR2 reads SMNVEV (reference sequence). The CDR3 sequence: CASSPDRGRGDTEAFF. The CDR3 DNA reads TGTGCCAGCAGTCCAGACAGGGGGCGGGGGGACACTGAAGCTTTCTTT.

The gene calls are TRBV5-1 and TRBJ2-1; 11 nucleotides match TRBD2. J lost 6 bases, V lost 4 bases, and 6 bases had no gene match. Germline assignment: CDR1 SGHRS and CDR2 YFSETQ. The CDR3 consists of 15 residues. The CDR3, as DNA: TGCGCCAGCAGCAATACTAGCGGGAGAAGCAATGAGCAGTTCTTC. It specifies CASSNTSGRSNEQFF.

V is TRBV27 and J is TRBJ2-4; TRBD1 is a possible D gene (6 bases). The germline CDR1 and CDR2 sequences are MNHEY and SMNVEV (reference sequence). The V gene lost 5 bases and the J gene lost 15 bases, with 23 bases spanning the gap. The CDR3 spans 14 residues. CDR3 sequence reads: CASSHRDTMNLWYF. The CDR3 DNA is TGTGCCAGCAGTCACCGGGACACAATGAACCTGTGGTACTTC.

This clone was counted a few times. V and J are TRBV28 and TRBJ2-7, with D possibly TRBD2 on 5 matching bases. The germline gives CDR1 MDHEN, CDR2 SYDVKM. Deletions cut 5 bases from V and 4 bases from J, with 9 bases between. The CDR3 is made up of 12 amino acids. The CDR3 DNA sequence: TGTGCCAGCAGTGTTGGGGAGTACGAGCAGTACTTC. It specifies CASSVGEYEQYF.

This rearrangement joins TRBV4-1 to TRBJ1-5; TRBD1 aligns across 8 bases. Germline CDR1 reads MGHRA; CDR2 reads YSYEKL. The V and J ends lost 4 bases and 5 bases, in that order; junction bases with no gene match: 7. The CDR3 is 15 residues long. CDR3 sequence: CASSPRTGSHQPQHF. CDR3 bases: TGCGCCAGCAGCCCTAGGACAGGGTCTCATCAGCCCCAGCATTTT.

The chain combines TRBV2 with TRBJ2-3; no clear D gene. The germline CDR1 and CDR2 sequences are SNHLY and FYNNEI. The CDR3 has 14 residues. V lost 4 bases and J 4 bases, leaving 12 bases between the germline ends. In DNA form, the CDR3 reads TGTGCCAGCAGTGCTCCGACCGCCCCAGATACGCAGTATTTT. Translation gives CASSAPTAPDTQYF.

This chain connects TRBV5-1 to TRBJ2-7; D call uncertain. The CDR3 totals 14 residues. Germline CDR1 and CDR2: SGHRS and YFSETQ. The V gene lost 0 bases and the J gene lost 1 base, with 8 bases spanning the gap. The CDR3 spells CASSLDGSSYEQYF. The CDR3 nucleotides are TGCGCCAGCAGCTTGGACGGAAGTTCCTACGAGCAGTACTTC.

The rearrangement uses TRBV5-1 and TRBJ2-7; a weak D match, TRBD1 (5 bases). The ends were cut back, 4 bases at V and 2 bases at J, with 13 bases in the middle. Germline V CDR1 and CDR2: SGHRS, YFSETQ. This CDR3 contains 14 residues. In DNA form, the CDR3 reads TGCGCCAGCAGCGTGGGCGACAGTACCTACGAGCAGTACTTC. Its translation is CASSVGDSTYEQYF. The full variable domain, completed using reference TRBV5-1 and TRBJ2-7, is KAGVTQTPRYLIKTRGQQVTLSCSPISGHRSVSWYQQTPGQGLQFLFEYFSETQRNKGNFPGRFSGRQFSNSRSEMNVSTLELGDSALYLCASSVGDSTYEQYFGPGTRLTVT.

The chain has TRBV21-1 and TRBJ1-4; the table's D call, TRBD1, has no DNA check behind it. TRBV21-1 is listed as a pseudogene. The CDR3 extends over 17 amino acids. Written as DNA, the CDR3 is TGTGCCAGCAGCAAGAAAGGTGACAACCAACGTGGTGAAAAACTGTTTTTT. Protein product: CASSKKGDNQRGEKLFF.

The rearrangement links TRBV28 to TRBJ2-7, with a possible D match to TRBD1 (5 bases). Germline assignment: CDR1 MDHEN and CDR2 SYDVKM. Trimming took 6 bases from V and 6 from J, leaving 12 bases between them. This CDR3 region has 12 residues. CDR3 sequence reads: CASRKTGLEQYF. The CDR3 DNA reads TGTGCCAGCAGGAAAACAGGTCTCGAGCAGTACTTC.

This chain connects TRBV15 to TRBJ2-5, with TRBD2 matching over 8 bases. Matching the DNA end better, TRBJ2-7 makes the J call doubtful. Germline lookup yields CDR1 LNHNV and CDR2 YYDKDF (reference sequence). The CDR3 has 16 amino acids. The CDR3 sequence: CATSGGGSAGANEQYF. CDR3 nucleotide sequence: TGTGCCACCAGCGGCGGGGGGTCTGCGGGAGCTAACGAGCAGTACTTC.

Concerning this clone itself: The junction departs from the called germline gene at one end, perhaps through a read error. The gene calls are TRBV30 and TRBJ2-7; 9 bases fit TRBD1. The CDR3 is made up of 14 amino acids. Germline V gene sequence: CDR1 GTSNPN, CDR2 SVGIG (reference sequence). The CDR3 DNA sequence: TGTGCCTGGGGTGTCGGGACAGGGATCGACGAGCAGTACTTC. Its translation is CAWGVGTGIDEQYF. The full variable domain, in which reference TRBV30 and TRBJ2-7 provide the parts outside the CDR3, is SQTIHQWPATLVQPVGSPLSLECTVEGTSNPNLYWYRQAAGRGLQLLFYSVGIGQISSEVPQNLSASRPQDRQFILSSKKLLLSDSGFYLCAWGVGTGIDEQYFGPGTRLTVT.

This chain connects TRBV10-2 to TRBJ2-1; maybe TRBD2 (6 bases). The CDR3 has 13 residues. Trimming removed 0 bases at V and 10 bases at J, with 10 bases between. Germline V gene lookup returns CDR1 WSHSY and CDR2 SAAADI. The CDR3 loop is CASSESRAGEQFF. The CDR3 DNA follows: TGCGCCAGCAGTGAGTCGAGGGCGGGGGAGCAGTTCTTC.

V gene TRBV19 combines with J gene TRBJ2-7; 9 bases line up with TRBD2. CDR1 is LNHDA and CDR2 is SQIVND in the germline V gene (reference sequence). J was trimmed by 2 bases and V by 4 bases; bases with no gene match: 3. The CDR3 loop spans 14 amino acids. CDR3 loop: CASSKRLAAYEQYF. Written as DNA, the CDR3 is TGTGCCAGTAGTAAGCGACTAGCGGCCTACGAGCAGTACTTC.

The chain combines TRBV19 with TRBJ2-1, with TRBD2 matching 10 bases. The V gene end was trimmed by 6 bases and the J gene end by 2 bases; junction bases not matched to a gene: 16. The CDR3 has 19 amino acids. Germline loops: CDR1 LNHDA, CDR2 SQIVND (reference sequence). CDR3 DNA: TGTGCCAGTAGACCCGACCCACTACTAGCGGGAACCACCTACAATGAGCAGTTCTTC. This codes for CASRPDPLLAGTTYNEQFF.

The chain combines TRBV11-2 with TRBJ2-2; D not resolved. In germline, CDR1 is SGHAT, CDR2 FQNNGV. The CDR3 loop spans 14 amino acids. Between the trimmed V and J ends, which lost 3 bases and 8 bases, there was a span of 13 bases. CDR3: CASSFASSTGELFF. CDR3 DNA sequence: TGTGCCAGCAGCTTTGCTAGTTCAACTGGGGAGCTGTTTTTT.

Details on this clone: The sample contains more than one DNA sequence encoding this CDR3. This sequence joins TRBV15 and TRBJ1-4, with D perhaps TRBD1 (6 bases). The ends were cut back, 1 base at V and 4 bases at J, with 10 bases in the middle. From germline, CDR1 is LNHNV and CDR2 YYDKDF (reference sequence). CDR3 length equals 15 residues. This CDR3 reads CATSRGGQINEKLFF. The CDR3, as DNA: TGTGCCACCAGCAGAGGGGGGCAGATTAATGAAAAACTGTTTTTT.

The chain employs TRBV27 and TRBJ1-2, with D perhaps matching TRBD1 (6 bases). Germline-derived CDR1 and CDR2 are MNHEY and SMNVEV (reference sequence). Trimming cost V 5 bases and J 1 base, with 17 bases left between them. The CDR3 is made up of 16 amino acids. The CDR3 DNA sequence: TGTGCCAGCAGTCCGCTACCGGGACAACATAACTATGGCTACACCTTC. Encoded protein: CASSPLPGQHNYGYTF.

The genes are TRBV4-2 and TRBJ2-7; D ambiguous. Trimming took 3 bases from V and 0 from J, leaving 9 bases between them. The germline V gene encodes CDR1 LGHNA and CDR2 YNFKEQ. This CDR3 comprises 14 residues. The CDR3 nucleotides read TGTGCCAGCAGCCAGGTGGGCGACTCCTACGAGCAGTACTTC. Its protein product is CASSQVGDSYEQYF.

CDR3 residues: CASSQSPRPGADYEQYF. The DNA of the CDR3 is TGCGCCAGCAGCCAAAGCCCCAGGCCGGGGGCGGACTACGAGCAGTACTTC. The V gene is TRBV4-1, the J gene TRBJ2-7; D possibly matches TRBD1 or TRBD2 (6 bases each). The germline gives CDR1 MGHRA, CDR2 YSYEKL. Trimming removed 2 bases at V and 3 bases at J, with 20 bases between. The CDR3 has 17 residues.

The chain employs TRBV7-5 and TRBJ1-1; the table's D call, TRBD1, has no DNA check behind it. TRBV7-5 is a known pseudogene. This CDR3 is built from 16 residues. CDR3 bases: TGTGTCAGAAGCTTGTGGGACAGAGCCCTGAACACTGAAGCTTTCTTT. Its translation: CVRSLWDRALNTEAFF.